This TCR beta chain was documented in a study of neurological immune-mediated disorders (dated by TCRdb to between 2018 and 2021). A note on the overall study: The study compared peripheral blood TCR-beta repertoires of HTLV-I-associated myelopathy (HAM/TSP) patients, multiple sclerosis patients and healthy controls using UMI-based sequencing. The roughly 110 TCR-beta libraries included longitudinal samples, technical triplicates and paired sorted CD4+ and CD8+ T-cell subsets alongside PBMC samples. The cohort included some 68 subjects: 14 with HAM/TSP, about 35 with multiple sclerosis, and 20 or so healthy controls.

The paper as a whole reports these results and caveats: TCR clonal expansion was greatest in HAM/TSP patients and smallest in MS patients, who ranked below even healthy controls. No identical CDR3 amino acid sequences were shared among expanded clones across subjects, suggesting private TCR-beta repertoires in all groups.

V ends up 6 bases short and J 4 bases short, with an unmatched junction base count of 9. The CDR3 sequence holds 14 residues, the cysteine and phenylalanine included. Only CDR3 DNA remains: 42 bases, in frame from the first base. CDR1 DFQATT and CDR2 SNEGSKA were looked up in the germline V gene (reference sequence). Blood bank volunteers in Maryland, USA served as the healthy controls. Libraries from unsorted PBMCs were made from 2 million PBMCs kept in RNAlater at -80 degrees C until RNA extraction. Peripheral blood was subjected to Ficoll-Hypaque density gradient centrifugation to isolate PBMCs, which were then cryopreserved in liquid nitrogen. This clonotype came up many times. Its antigen is not yet known. The input lacks base qualities; no much larger clone sits a single base away. cDNA was synthesized by template-switch 5'RACE using a primer carrying a 10-nucleotide random unique molecular identifier by which each TCR transcript was tagged. Each sequencing run produced over 200 million TCR-beta sequences covering 15-18 subjects. The RNeasy kit was used to extract total RNA. TCR-beta VDJ regions were amplified with primers for the TCR constant region and the 5'RACE anchor, using the KAPA Real-time Library Amplification kit. A first PCR added sample indexes and Illumina adaptors, and a second PCR then raised library yield. After Ampure bead purification, the TCR product of roughly 650 bp was size-selected on a 2% E-gel SizeSelection system. Before pooling, library quality was assessed on a Bioanalyzer, concentration was determined with Qubit, and library quantification was performed with the Kapa Library Quantification kit. Paired-end 2 x 150 bp sequencing of the libraries was performed on an Illumina HiSeq 2500. To increase sequence diversity, about 23-30% phiX was spiked into each library pool. The authors' analysis ran thus. Quality-filtered reads were processed with the UMI-based MiGEC pipeline, and over 90% of raw TCR sequences were removed by the MiGEC pipeline during error correction. VDJ genes were aligned to IMGT germline references, and clonotypes were defined by unique CDR3 amino acid sequence plus V-J genes. VDJtools evaluated clonal expansion, Shannon diversity and CDR3 relatedness (CalcPairwiseDistances, ClusterSamples); CLCbio workbench built phylogenetic trees. Clones with at least 8 unique UMIs were defined as expanded, with this threshold being based on coefficient-of-variation modelling across technical triplicates. The raw public reads went through TCRdb reprocessing: fastp at Q25, MiXCR clone calling, in-frame beta chains kept. Each CDR3 protein appears once, grouped with its most common genes and DNA. These V and J calls are TCRdb output, not the study's own analysis. The sample yields under 90,000 distinct CDR3 sequences; roughly 9% were counted once. About 1.8% of the sample rests with the top ten.

This TCR was recovered from a man aged 50-59 years in good health. This receptor chain uses TRBV20-1 and TRBJ2-5; 9 central nucleotides agree with TRBD1. The material sequenced was PBMCs. The CDR3 reads as follows: CSALGQGAIETQYF. The DNA reads as follows: TGCAGTGCCCTGGGACAGGGTGCTATAGAGACCCAGTACTTC.